These 14 T cell receptor beta chains share one sample of origin, sequenced in a study of T cells after yellow fever vaccination. Each CDR3 protein gets one entry after TCRdb re-called the 5' RACE reads with MiXCR. Of 200,000 or so distinct CDR3 sequences in the sample, roughly 6.8% were seen once. Sequenced material: CD4+ T cells sorted from PBMCs, taken on the day of the yellow fever booster vaccination. These receptors originate from a man aged 30 to 45 who received the YFV17D yellow fever vaccine.

The sample holds many counts of this clonotype. V gene TRBV27 combines with J gene TRBJ2-1, with TRBD2 matching over 15 bases. V dropped 4 bases and J dropped 4; count of bases not matched to a gene: 11. This CDR3 is built from 19 residues. The germline CDR1 and CDR2 sequences are MNHEY and SMNVEV (reference sequence). The CDR3 spells CASSSQTGLAGGRYNEQFF. CDR3 bases: TGTGCCAGCAGTTCACAAACGGGACTAGCGGGAGGAAGGTACAATGAGCAGTTCTTC.

This clonotype was observed a few times. The gene calls are TRBV7-2 and TRBJ2-3; D perhaps matches TRBD1 (6 bases). In germline, CDR1 is SGHTA, CDR2 FQGNSA. This CDR3 region has 12 residues. Trimming removed 8 bases at V and 5 bases at J, with 11 bases between. CDR3 nucleotides: TGTGCCAGCGGGGGCAGTGGAGATACGCAGTATTTT. The encoded protein is CASGGSGDTQYF.

The table lists this clonotype with many counts. The chain is built from TRBV9 and TRBJ2-5; D perhaps matches TRBD1 (5 bases). The V gene's germline CDR1 is SGDLS and CDR2 YYNGEE. The CDR3 runs to 14 residues. V lost 4 bases, J lost 5 bases, and 15 bases lay in between. CDR3 coding DNA: TGTGCCAGCAGCCAAGGCCAGGGAAGGGAGACCCAGTACTTC. Its translation is CASSQGQGRETQYF.

This clonotype was detected only a few times. The rearrangement uses TRBV6-1 and TRBJ1-4, with D perhaps TRBD1 (5 bases). Per the germline V gene, CDR1 is MNHNS and CDR2 is SASEGT. The CDR3 contains 15 residues. V lost 8 bases to trimming and J lost 4 bases, with 17 bases between them. CDR3 DNA sequence: TGTGCCAGCGGCTTGCACGACAGCGGTAATGAAAAACTGTTTTTT. Residues: CASGLHDSGNEKLFF.

The CDR3, as DNA: TGCAGTGCTAGACTCATGACTAGTATAGAGACCCAGTACTTC. It encodes CSARLMTSIETQYF. The rearrangement links TRBV20-1 to TRBJ2-5, with a possible D match to TRBD2 (6 bases). The germline V and J ends were trimmed by 2 bases and 4 bases, with 14 bases remaining between them. Looked up from germline, CDR1 is DFQATT and CDR2 is SNEGSKA (reference sequence). The CDR3 consists of 14 residues.

In its sample, this clonotype was seen a few times. The V gene is TRBV5-4, the J gene TRBJ2-7, with D unresolved. Trimming stripped 3 bases from V and 6 bases from J, with 10 bases between. Germline V gene data show CDR1 as SGHNT and CDR2 as YYREEE (reference sequence). This CDR3 is built from 12 residues. The CDR3 protein is CASSSPGREQYF. CDR3 coding DNA: TGTGCCAGCAGCTCCCCTGGGCGCGAGCAGTACTTC.

This clonotype was seen more than once but under ten times. V usage is TRBV6-4 and J usage is TRBJ2-1; D uncertain. In germline, CDR1 is MRHNA, CDR2 SNTAGT. CDR3 size: 17 residues. V was cut by 3 bases and J by 0 bases, with 15 bases left in between. CDR3 protein: CASSESARQVSYNEQFF. CDR3 nucleotides: TGTGCCAGCAGTGAGAGCGCCCGGCAGGTCTCCTACAATGAGCAGTTCTTC.

This clonotype was recorded many times. The V call is TRBV6-1, the J call TRBJ2-7; D perhaps matches TRBD2 (5 bases). This CDR3 comprises 12 residues. In germline, CDR1 is MNHNS, CDR2 SASEGT. The V end was cut by 4 bases, the J end by 1 base, with 5 bases between. The CDR3, as DNA: TGTGCCAGCAGTGCGGGATCCTACGAGCAGTACTTC. Encoded protein: CASSAGSYEQYF.

The chain carries TRBV20-1 and TRBJ1-2; D is ambiguous. Germline-derived CDR1 and CDR2 are DFQATT and SNEGSKA (reference sequence). Trimming took 5 bases from V and 4 from J, leaving 5 bases between them. The length of the CDR3 is 10 residues. CDR3: CSAGLYGYTF. CDR3 nucleotides: TGCAGTGCTGGCCTCTATGGCTACACCTTC.

V gene TRBV29-1 combines with J gene TRBJ2-1, with 14 bases that match TRBD2. Germline-derived CDR1 and CDR2 are SQVTM and ANQGSEA. After removal of 5 bases from V and 8 bases from J, the junction contained 2 bases not matched to a gene. This CDR3 comprises 13 residues. In DNA form, the CDR3 reads TGCAGCGTTAGACTAGCGGGAGGGGATGAGCAGTTCTTC. Translation gives CSVRLAGGDEQFF.

This sequence joins TRBV18 and TRBJ2-3; TRBD2 is a possible D gene (5 bases). Germline V gene lookup returns CDR1 KGHSH and CDR2 LQKENI. The CDR3 is 16 amino acids. Trimming left V 1 base short and J 5 bases short, with 16 bases between. The CDR3 sequence: CASSPLSGKRIDTQYF. The CDR3 nucleotides read TGTGCCAGCTCACCACTGAGCGGCAAGAGGATAGATACGCAGTATTTT.

Details on this clonotype: A read error may be the cause here, since a much bigger clone is one base away. The chain links TRBV7-6 to TRBJ2-7; 7 nucleotides agree with TRBD1. The CDR3 runs 14 residues. Germline V lookup: CDR1 SGHVS, CDR2 FNYEAQ. The V gene end was trimmed by 1 base and the J gene end by 2 bases; junction bases not matched to a gene: 2. The DNA for the CDR3 is TGTGCCAGCAGCTTAGACGACAGGGCCTACGAGCAGTACTTC. The encoded protein is CASSLDDRAYEQYF.

The CDR3 DNA sequence: TGCAGCGTTGGCCTAGCGGGAGGGTTGTACGAGCAGTACTTC. The encoded protein is CSVGLAGGLYEQYF. The chain carries TRBV29-1 and TRBJ2-7, with 12 bases matching TRBD2. Looked up from germline, CDR1 is SQVTM and CDR2 is ANQGSEA. Trimming took 4 bases from V and 4 from J; bases not matched to a gene: 5. The CDR3 runs to 14 residues.

This clonotype has more than one count but fewer than ten. The chain combines TRBV7-2 with TRBJ2-7; D may be TRBD1 or TRBD2 (5 bases each). This CDR3 has 16 residues. CDR1 is SGHTA and CDR2 is FQGNSA in the germline V gene. The V and J ends lost 0 bases and 6 bases respectively, with 18 bases between them. CDR3 sequence reads: CASSLARGGVLREQYF. The DNA for the CDR3 is TGTGCCAGCAGCTTAGCGCGTGGGGGAGTTTTGCGCGAGCAGTACTTC.